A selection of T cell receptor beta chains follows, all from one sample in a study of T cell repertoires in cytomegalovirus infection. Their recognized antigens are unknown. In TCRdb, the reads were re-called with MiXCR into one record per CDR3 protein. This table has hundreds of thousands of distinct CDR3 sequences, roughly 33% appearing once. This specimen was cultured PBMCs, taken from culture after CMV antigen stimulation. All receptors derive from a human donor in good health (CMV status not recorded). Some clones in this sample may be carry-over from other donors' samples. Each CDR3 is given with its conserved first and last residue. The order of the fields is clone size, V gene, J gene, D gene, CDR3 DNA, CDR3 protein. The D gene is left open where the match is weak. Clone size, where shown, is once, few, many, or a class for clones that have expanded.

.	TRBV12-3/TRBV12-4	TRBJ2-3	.	TGTGCCAGCAAACCATGGGACTGGGTCACAGATACGCAGTATTTT	CASKPWDWVTDTQYF
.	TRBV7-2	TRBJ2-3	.	TGTGCCAGCAGCTCGGGACTTTCAGATACGCGGTATTTT	CASSSGLSDTRYF
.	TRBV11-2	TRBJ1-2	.	TGTGCCAGCAGCCTCACCCTCGGGGCTAACTATGGCTACACCTTC	CASSLTLGANYGYTF
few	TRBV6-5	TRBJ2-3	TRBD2	TGTGCCAGCAGTTCCGACAGGGGCCTAGCGGGAGGACCCACAGATACGCAGTATTTT	CASSSDRGLAGGPTDTQYF
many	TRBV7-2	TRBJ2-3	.	TGTGCCAGCAGCTTTAGTTCCCGTGTGGCCACAGATACGCAGTATTTT	CASSFSSRVATDTQYF
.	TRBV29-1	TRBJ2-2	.	TGCAGCGTTGCGACCCACGGGGAGCTGTTTTTT	CSVATHGELFF
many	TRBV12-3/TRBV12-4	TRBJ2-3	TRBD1	TGTGCCAGCTACCAATCCGGGACAGGGACAGATACGCAGTATTTT	CASYQSGTGTDTQYF
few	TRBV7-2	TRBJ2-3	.	TGTGCCAGCAGCTTCGGACAGACAGATACGCAGTATTTT	CASSFGQTDTQYF
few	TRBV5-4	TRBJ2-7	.	TGTGCCAGCAGCTTTGGACAGTACGAGCAGTACTTC	CASSFGQYEQYF
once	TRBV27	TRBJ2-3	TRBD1	TGTGCCAGCAGTCCCGGGACAGGGGGAACGCAGTATTTT	CASSPGTGGTQYF
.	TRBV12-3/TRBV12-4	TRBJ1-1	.	TGTGCCAGCAGGGGCCCGAACACTGAAGCTTTCTTT	CASRGPNTEAFF
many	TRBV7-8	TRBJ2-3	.	TGTGCCAGCAGCCATTTGGTTCCCCGGATGACAGGAATCACAGCTAGTACGCAGTATTTT	CASSHLVPRMTGITASTQYF
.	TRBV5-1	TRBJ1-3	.	TGCGCCAGCGGATCCGGACGTGGAAACACCATATATTTT	CASGSGRGNTIYF
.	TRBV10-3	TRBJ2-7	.	TGTGCCATCAGAACGGAGAGCTACGAGCAGTACTTC	CAIRTESYEQYF
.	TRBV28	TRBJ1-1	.	TGTGCCAGCACCATTCAATCCCGCACTGAAGCTTTCTTT	CASTIQSRTEAFF
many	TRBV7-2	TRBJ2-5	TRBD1	TGTGCCAGCAGCCTCCGGGACAGGGGGGCGGAGACCCAGTACTTC	CASSLRDRGAETQYF
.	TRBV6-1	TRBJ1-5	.	TGTGCCAGCGTGTCAACTAGCAATCAGCCCCAGCATTTT	CASVSTSNQPQHF
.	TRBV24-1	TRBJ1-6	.	TGTGCCACCACAGGACAAGATTTCACAGGGATTGCTTCACCCCTCCACTTT	CATTGQDFTGIASPLHF
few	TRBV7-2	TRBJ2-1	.	TGTGCCAGCAGCGACGGTAGCGGATCCTACAATGAGCAGTTCTTC	CASSDGSGSYNEQFF
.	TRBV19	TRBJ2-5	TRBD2	TGTGCCAGTAGTTCCCTTAGCGGGAGTTTAACCCAGTACTTC	CASSSLSGSLTQYF
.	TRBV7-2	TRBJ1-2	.	TGTGCCAGCAGCTTAGTGCAAGGGCCGGCAGGTCTCTATGGCTACACCTTC	CASSLVQGPAGLYGYTF
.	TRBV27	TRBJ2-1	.	TGTGCCAGCAGTTTTGATAGGGCGGGTTTTTTAGCAGAGCAGTTCTTC	CASSFDRAGFLAEQFF
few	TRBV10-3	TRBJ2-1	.	TGTGCCATCAGTTCACAGGGTCAGAATGAGCAGTTCTTC	CAISSQGQNEQFF
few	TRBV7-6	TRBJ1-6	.	TGTGCCAGCAGCTCAGACAGTCTAAAAAATTCACCCCTCCACTTT	CASSSDSLKNSPLHF
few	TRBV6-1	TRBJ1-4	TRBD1	TGTGCCAGCAGTGCAGACAGGGCGAGTGAAAAACTGTTTTTT	CASSADRASEKLFF
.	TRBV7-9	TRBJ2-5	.	TGTGCCAGCAGCTTAGGAGTTGTTGGACCTCAAGAGACCCAGTACTTC	CASSLGVVGPQETQYF
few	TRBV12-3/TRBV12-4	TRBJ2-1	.	TGTGCCAGCAGTTTAACCTCCTTAGACAATGAGCAGTTCTTC	CASSLTSLDNEQFF
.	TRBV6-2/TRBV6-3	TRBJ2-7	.	TGTGCCAGCAGCCATGCGGGTTCTGGCTACGAGCAGTACTTC	CASSHAGSGYEQYF
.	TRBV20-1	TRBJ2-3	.	TGCAGTGCTAGAGACCGAAAGCGGTTTCCCGGCCGGTTGGATACGCAGTATTTT	CSARDRKRFPGRLDTQYF
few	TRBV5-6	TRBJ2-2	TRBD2	TGTGCCAGCAGCAAGACTAGCATGTGGGCCGGGGAGCTGTTTTTT	CASSKTSMWAGELFF
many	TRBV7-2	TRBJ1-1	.	TGTGCCAGCAGCTTATGGGCAGGGATGAACACTGAAGCTTTCTTT	CASSLWAGMNTEAFF
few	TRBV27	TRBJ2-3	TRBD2	TGTGCCAGCAGTTTCGGGAGGCGGGGAGATACGCAGTATTTT	CASSFGRRGDTQYF
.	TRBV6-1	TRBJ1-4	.	TGTGCCAGCAGAGAGTGGAGGACTAATGAAAAACTGTTTTTT	CASREWRTNEKLFF
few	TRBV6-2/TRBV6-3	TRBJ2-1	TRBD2	TGTGCCAGCAGTCGACTAGCGGGATTGTCCTACAATGAGCAGTTCTTC	CASSRLAGLSYNEQFF
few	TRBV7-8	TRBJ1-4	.	TGTGCCAGCAGCTTGGGCGGGACACTTAATGAAAAACTGTTTTTT	CASSLGGTLNEKLFF
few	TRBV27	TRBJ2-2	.	TGTGCCAGCAGTTTATATGGGACGATAAACACCGGGGAGCTGTTTTTT	CASSLYGTINTGELFF
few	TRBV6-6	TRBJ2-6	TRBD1	TGTGCCAGCAGACCTCAGCCCGGGACAGGGGGATCTGGGGCCAACGTCCTGACTTTC	CASRPQPGTGGSGANVLTF
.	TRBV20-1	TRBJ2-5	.	TGCAGTGCACGGCGGGTAGTGGGGGAGACCCAGTACTTC	CSARRVVGETQYF
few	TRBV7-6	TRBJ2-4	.	TGTGCCAGCAGCTTGGGAGGTCGGGGGGCCAAAAACATTCAGTACTTC	CASSLGGRGAKNIQYF
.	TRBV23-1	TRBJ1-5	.	TGCGCCAGCGAACGCGGCAATCAGCCCCAGCATTTT	CASERGNQPQHF
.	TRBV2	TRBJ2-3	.	TGTGCCAGCAGTCGGCTAACGAGCACAGATACGCAGTATTTT	CASSRLTSTDTQYF
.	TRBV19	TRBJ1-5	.	TGTGCCAGTAGTCGGGGAGGATACATATCAAGCAATCAGCCCCAGCATTTT	CASSRGGYISSNQPQHF
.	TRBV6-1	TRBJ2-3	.	TGTGCCAGCAGCCAGAGCGGGAGCACAGATACGCAGTATTTT	CASSQSGSTDTQYF
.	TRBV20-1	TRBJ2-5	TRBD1	TGCAGTGCTAACCGGAGGACAGGGGTAGAGACCCAGTACTTC	CSANRRTGVETQYF
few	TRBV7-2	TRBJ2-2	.	TGTGCCAGCAGCTTAGGAAGACTTTCGAACACCGGGGAGCTGTTTTTT	CASSLGRLSNTGELFF
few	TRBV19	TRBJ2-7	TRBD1	TGTGCCAGTAGTGCCGGGACAGCGTACTCCTACGAGCAGTACTTC	CASSAGTAYSYEQYF
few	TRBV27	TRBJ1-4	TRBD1	TGTGCCAGCTCGACCGGCCGGGACAGATTTAAACGGGGGGATAATGAAAAACTGTTTTTT	CASSTGRDRFKRGDNEKLFF
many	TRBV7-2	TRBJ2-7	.	TGTGCCAGCAGCCCTCGGCGGAGCGGTTTGGACGAGCAGTACTTC	CASSPRRSGLDEQYF
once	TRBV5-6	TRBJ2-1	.	TGTGCCAGTTGCGGGGGCAACAATGAGCAGTTCTTC	CASCGGNNEQFF
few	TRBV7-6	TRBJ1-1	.	TGTGCCAGCAGCAAGAGACCAGGGGTGGACACTGAAGCTTTCTTT	CASSKRPGVDTEAFF
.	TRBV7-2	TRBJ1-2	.	TGTGCCAGCAGCTTCGGTTTTGGGTGGGGGGGCGTGCGTGGCTACACCTTC	CASSFGFGWGGVRGYTF
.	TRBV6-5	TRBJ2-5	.	TGTGCCAGCAGTTACTCAAACGGGGCTGAGACCCAGTACTTC	CASSYSNGAETQYF
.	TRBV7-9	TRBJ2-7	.	TGTGCCAGCGGACACGATAGGGTTTCCGTCTACGAGCAGTACTTC	CASGHDRVSVYEQYF
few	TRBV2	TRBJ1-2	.	TGTGCCAGCAGGACGTTTGCTGGCTACACCTTC	CASRTFAGYTF
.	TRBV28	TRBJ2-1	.	TGTGCCAGCAAGTCCTCGGACAGCGTCTCCTACAATGAGCAGTTCTTC	CASKSSDSVSYNEQFF
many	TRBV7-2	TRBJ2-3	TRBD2	TGTGCCAGCAGCTTGGGGACTAGCGTGGATACGCAGTATTTT	CASSLGTSVDTQYF
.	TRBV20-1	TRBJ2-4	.	TGCAGTGCTTGGAGCCCGGGCCCCGTGGCATACTTC	CSAWSPGPVAYF
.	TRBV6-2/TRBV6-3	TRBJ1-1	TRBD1	TGTGCCAGCAGTTGGAGGGGGCAAGTCATGAACACTGAAGCTTTCTTT	CASSWRGQVMNTEAFF
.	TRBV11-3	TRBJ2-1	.	TGTGCCAGCAGCTCAGTCTTTGCCAGAGGCAATGAGCAGTTCTTC	CASSSVFARGNEQFF